These 16 T cell receptor beta chains share one sample of origin, sequenced in a study of T cell repertoires in cytomegalovirus infection. MiXCR, applied by TCRdb to the reads, yields one record per CDR3 protein. The sample holds more than 95,000 distinct CDR3 sequences; roughly a third are singletons and the top ten take approximately 59%. Their target antigens are unknown. The starting material was CD8+ T cells from cultured PBMCs, obtained from culture after CMV antigen stimulation. Receptors originate from a human donor in good health (CMV status not recorded). Some clones in this sample may be carry-over from other donors' samples.

This clonotype turned up a few times. CDR3 sequence: CASTPAQRGVRADTQYF. CDR3 sequence (DNA): TGTGCCAGCACCCCGGCCCAGCGGGGGGTTCGCGCAGATACGCAGTATTTT. This chain links TRBV12-3 or TRBV12-4 with TRBJ2-3; 9 bases are a match to TRBD2. The CDR3 spans 17 residues. The V and J ends lost 7 bases and 4 bases, in that order; junction bases with no gene match: 15.

This rearrangement joins TRBV4-1 to TRBJ1-2; D gene ambiguous. Germline V gene lookup returns CDR1 MGHRA and CDR2 YSYEKL. Trimming took 3 bases from V and 4 from J, leaving 15 bases between them. The CDR3 is 15 amino acids. CDR3 loop: CASSHPTGYGYGYTF. In DNA form, the CDR3 reads TGCGCCAGCAGCCACCCTACGGGGTACGGCTATGGCTACACCTTC.

This clonotype was picked up many times. The chain joins TRBV7-8 to TRBJ2-1, with 8 bases that match TRBD2. The CDR3 loop spans 16 amino acids. J was trimmed by 2 bases and V by 5 bases; bases with no gene match: 8. Germline V gene data show CDR1 as SGHVS and CDR2 as FQNEAQ. CDR3 amino acids: CASSRPGGKAYNEQFF. The CDR3 DNA reads as TGTGCCAGCAGCCGCCCGGGGGGGAAGGCCTACAATGAGCAGTTCTTC.

This clonotype was seen a few times. This sequence joins TRBV4-1 and TRBJ2-7; 7 bases agree with TRBD2. J lost 4 bases, V lost 4 bases, and 7 bases had no gene match. The CDR3 loop spans 14 amino acids. Germline lookup yields CDR1 MGHRA and CDR2 YSYEKL. CDR3 DNA: TGCGCCAGCAGCCTTAACCAGGGAGGGTACGAGCAGTACTTC. Translated: CASSLNQGGYEQYF.

This clonotype has just a few counts. This chain uses TRBV6-1 with TRBJ2-1; the D is unclear. CDR3 length: 15 residues. Per germline, CDR1 MNHNS and CDR2 SASEGT. V lost 6 bases and J lost 0, with 12 bases in between. The CDR3 nucleotides read TGTGCCAGCAGCAGACAAATTAGCTCCTACAATGAGCAGTTCTTC. Translating it yields CASSRQISSYNEQFF.

The chain has TRBV3-1 and TRBJ1-1, with 7 bases aligning to TRBD1. CDR1 is LGHDT and CDR2 is YNNKEL in the germline V gene (reference sequence). Trimming took 2 bases from V and 0 from J; bases not matched to a gene: 6. The CDR3 loop spans 16 amino acids. CDR3 DNA sequence: TGTGCCAGCAGCCAACAGACGGGACAGATGAACACTGAAGCTTTCTTT. It yields the protein CASSQQTGQMNTEAFF.

This rearrangement joins TRBV7-9 to TRBJ1-1; D is unresolved. The CDR3 is made up of 15 amino acids. Deletions cut 4 bases from V and 0 bases from J, with 12 bases between. Germline V gene sequence: CDR1 SEHNR, CDR2 FQNEAQ (reference sequence). The CDR3 DNA reads TGTGCCAGCAGCTCCCCACCGCGGGTGAACACTGAAGCTTTCTTT. It specifies CASSSPPRVNTEAFF.

This clonotype showed up just a few times. The chain employs TRBV6-5 and TRBJ1-1; a possible D gene is TRBD1 (6 bases). The CDR3 has 17 amino acids. Germline V gene lookup returns CDR1 MNHEY and CDR2 SVGAGI. Trimming cost V 0 bases and J 3 bases, with 17 bases left between them. The CDR3 region is CASSYSTGGRLDTEAFF. The CDR3 nucleotides read TGTGCCAGCAGTTACTCGACGGGGGGCAGGTTAGACACTGAAGCTTTCTTT.

This clonotype was counted only a few times. The gene calls are TRBV4-3 and TRBJ1-5; D call uncertain. Germline-derived CDR1 and CDR2 are LGHNA and YSLEER. Trimming took off 1 base at V and 0 bases at J, with 10 bases between the two ends. This CDR3 has 16 amino acids. The CDR3 bases are TGCGCCAGCAGCCAAGTTTTGGGAGATAGCAATCAGCCCCAGCATTTT. Translation gives CASSQVLGDSNQPQHF.

The chain couples TRBV28 to TRBJ2-5; D call uncertain. Looked up from germline, CDR1 is MDHEN and CDR2 is SYDVKM. The V gene lost 3 bases and the J gene lost 7 bases, with 9 bases spanning the gap. The CDR3 totals 12 residues. DNA for the CDR3: TGTGCCAGCAGTTTTGACTGGTCGACCCAGTACTTC. It translates to CASSFDWSTQYF.

The gene calls are TRBV5-6 and TRBJ1-3, with D uncertain. The CDR3 loop spans 14 amino acids. Germline assignment: CDR1 SGHDT and CDR2 YYEEEE. V lost 4 bases to trimming and J lost 3 bases, with 11 bases between them. The CDR3 DNA follows: TGTGCCAGCAGCCCTTGGACGTATGGAAACACCATATATTTT. Translated, it gives CASSPWTYGNTIYF.

V gene TRBV15 combines with J gene TRBJ2-3, with 7 bases fitting TRBD1. Germline CDR1 reads LNHNV; CDR2 reads YYDKDF (reference sequence). Trimming cost V 0 bases and J 2 bases; bases outside gene matches: 2. The CDR3 runs to 15 residues. CDR3 residues: CATSREGTDTDTQYF. CDR3 nucleotide sequence: TGTGCCACCAGCAGAGAAGGGACAGACACAGATACGCAGTATTTT.

The chain uses TRBV2 and TRBJ2-7; D tentatively fits TRBD1 or TRBD2 (7 bases each). The CDR3 runs to 15 residues. The germline gives CDR1 SNHLY, CDR2 FYNNEI. V gave up 6 bases and J gave up 3 bases, with 18 bases separating them. The CDR3 coding sequence is TGTGCCAGCAGCCCCCCAGGGGGGGGAATCTACGAGCAGTACTTC. It specifies CASSPPGGGIYEQYF. The variable domain in full, completed from reference TRBV2 and TRBJ2-7, reads EPEVTQTPSHQVTQMGQEVILRCVPISNHLYFYWYRQILGQKVEFLVSFYNNEISEKSEIFDDQFSVERPDGSNFTLKIRSTKLEDSAMYFCASSPPGGGIYEQYFGPGTRLTVT.

This clonotype was seen a handful of times. This chain uses TRBV11-1 with TRBJ2-1; 10 bases fit TRBD2. Germline V gene lookup returns CDR1 SGHAT and CDR2 FQDESV (reference sequence). CDR3 size: 16 residues. V gave up 5 bases and J gave up 1 base; unmatched junction bases: 5. The CDR3 region has the DNA TGTGCCAGCAGCCCAGAGACTAGCGGGTCCTACAATGAGCAGTTCTTC. As protein: CASSPETSGSYNEQFF.

This clonotype was observed many times. The chain employs TRBV12-3 or TRBV12-4 and TRBJ2-1, with 7 bases lining up with TRBD2. J was trimmed by 2 bases and V by 6 bases; bases with no gene match: 7. CDR3 length: 15 amino acids. The CDR3 sequence: CASRMGGSPYNEQFF. The CDR3 DNA is TGTGCCAGCAGGATGGGGGGGTCACCCTACAATGAGCAGTTCTTC.

In its sample, this clonotype was seen many times. This chain uses TRBV6-1 with TRBJ2-7, with D hard to call. The germline gives CDR1 MNHNS, CDR2 SASEGT. V was cut by 6 bases and J by 6 bases, with 18 bases left in between. This CDR3 spans 14 amino acids. The CDR3 loop is CASRPSAQGGEQYF. The CDR3 DNA reads TGTGCCAGCAGGCCCTCGGCCCAAGGTGGCGAGCAGTACTTC.